Reported below is one T cell receptor beta chain. Its antigen remains unidentified. These data are taken from a study of Ad26.COV2.S vaccination and SARS-CoV-2 variants. Findings of the study overall: There was a possibility that the TCR breadth and depth analyses underestimated total T cell responses. Placebo recipients showed lower spike-specific TCR breadth than vaccinees.

Sequencing was performed with immunoSEQ multiplex PCR; in TCRdb, only in-frame clones are kept and a portion is missing. The table has over 400,000 clones, less than 95% seen once. Indicated treatment: some 20 received Ad26.COV2.S at low or high dose, single or two shots; roughly 5 received placebo; per-sample allocation not given. The samples date from day 63 after the first vaccine or placebo injection. Germline CDR1 is LGHDT and CDR2 is YNNKEL (reference sequence). The CDR3 consists of 17 residues. V lost 3 bases, J lost 2 bases, and 11 bases stayed unmatched. The TCR was taken from a person aged 18-60 years who received the Ad26.COV2.S COVID-19 vaccine or a placebo. The rearrangement joins TRBV3-1 (or the pseudogene TRBV3-2) to TRBJ2-3, with TRBD2 matching over 7 bases. The input for sequencing was peripheral blood, taken in a trial of Ad26.COV2.S vaccine versus placebo. CDR3 protein: CASSQTWTGRPTDTQYF. DNA of the CDR3: TGTGCCAGCAGCCAGACTTGGACCGGGAGGCCCACAGATACGCAGTATTTT.